This T cell receptor (beta chain) was documented in a study of CD4+ T cells in melanoma. General study results and limits: Diverse differentiation states were reported for melanoma neoantigen-specific CD4+ T cells.

Assay: immunoSEQ multiplex PCR; the TCRdb copy retains only in-frame clones and omits some. The table lists tens of thousands of clones, nearly 70% of them singletons. V shed 0 bases and J 0 bases; nucleotides not matched to a gene: 8. CDR1 and CDR2 (germline): LNHDA, SQIVND (reference sequence). The length of the CDR3 is 18 residues. A word on this clone: Its specificity is not known.

Material for sequencing was tumor tissue. This TCR was recovered from a human donor with melanoma. The chain recombines TRBV19 with TRBJ1-5; 7 nucleotides line up with TRBD1. CDR3 sequence reads: CASSIDGPGTASNQPQHF. CDR3 coding DNA: TGTGCCAGTAGTATAGATGGGCCCGGGACAGCTAGCAATCAGCCCCAGCATTTT.